This T cell receptor beta chain was found in a study of cytomegalovirus exposure and HLA in healthy donors. Broader study findings: Researchers left out some V segments, among them TRBV6-2 and TRBV6-3, as indistinguishable.

Of note for this clone: Its target is not known.

The CDR3 totals 13 residues. CDR1 is LNHNV and CDR2 is YYDKDF in the germline V gene (reference sequence). V shed 1 base and J shed 3 bases, with 6 bases lying between them. The PCR had 60 Vbeta and 13 Jbeta primers. Under the authors' procedure: A later analysis counted roughly 74 million unique TCR beta chains, some 12 million shared. The protocol was immunoSEQ multiplex PCR, while the TCRdb copy is restricted to in-frame clones and leaves out a portion. V and J calls and clone size are given by that table; D and trimming were obtained from the DNA. In the table there are 150,000 to 200,000 clones, around 78% of which are singletons.

The chain couples TRBV15 to TRBJ2-5, with D maybe TRBD1 (5 bases). The source is a man aged 35 to 55 in good health and CMV-seronegative. The source material was PBMCs. DNA for the CDR3: TGTGCCACCAGCAGAGGACAGAAAGAGACCCAGTACTTC. It yields the protein CATSRGQKETQYF.